This T cell receptor (beta chain) is drawn from a study of cytomegalovirus exposure and HLA in healthy donors. A multiplex PCR was run with 60 Vbeta primers and 13 Jbeta primers. The assay was immunoSEQ multiplex PCR, and TCRdb's table has in-frame clones only and misses some. The table records fewer than 200,000 clones, 65% to 80% of them present only once. This CDR3 has 14 residues. The ends were cut back, 4 bases at V and 6 bases at J, with 13 bases in the middle. The germline V gene encodes CDR1 MGHRA and CDR2 YSYEKL. The V and J genes are TRBV4-1 and TRBJ1-5, with D tentatively TRBD1 (5 bases). The receptor was derived from a man in his forties in good health and CMV-seronegative. Sequences were obtained from PBMCs. Here the CDR3 DNA reads TGCGCCAGCAGCCCAGCAGGGATGGGTCAGCCCCAGCATTTT. Residues: CASSPAGMGQPQHF.